Given below is one T cell receptor (beta chain) in context. Its antigen is unidentified. This sample is part of a study of beta chain features in type 1 diabetes. Overall study results and limits: Type 1 diabetes patients showed a moderate but significant shortening of TCRB CDR3s in all four CD4+ subsets.

Expressed TCRB transcripts were sequenced, since all the RNA that had been isolated was reverse transcribed. Here immunoSEQ multiplex PCR was the method, and the copy in TCRdb shows in-frame clones only, minus some. This table holds about 400,000 clones, 10% to 15% found once. V shed 3 bases and J 1 base; nucleotides not matched to a gene: 1. Per germline, CDR1 SGDLS and CDR2 YYNGEE. This CDR3 is 15 amino acids long. The TCR sequence derives from a woman aged 18 to 35 with type 1 diabetes. Sequencing was carried out using naive CD4+ T cells from blood. The rearrangement links TRBV9 to TRBJ2-1; TRBD2 aligns across 10 bases. CDR3 sequence (DNA): TGTGCCAGCAGCGAAGCGGGAGGGTCCTACAATGAGCAGTTCTTC. Translation: CASSEAGGSYNEQFF.